Below are 20 T cell receptor beta chains sequenced from a single sample in a study of blood T cells in healthy people across ages (dated by TCRdb to 2015 to 2017). The method behind the library was 5' RACE. Instrument used: Illumina HiSeq 2500. A second roughly 7 to 11 cycle PCR used a sample-barcoded 5' primer and a J-beta primer mix. The public reads were run again by TCRdb, first through fastp at Q25 and then through MiXCR, and only productive beta chains were kept. Entries are consolidated by CDR3 protein sequence, retaining the most common genes and DNA. This sample holds hundreds of thousands of distinct CDR3 sequences; roughly 64% were observed only once. The top ten hold approximately 21% of the sample. The sample comprised blood. The source of these receptors is a man under 40 in good health.

V and J are TRBV25-1 and TRBJ2-5; D might be TRBD1 (5 bases). The DNA end favors TRBJ2-7, so the J call may be wrong. This CDR3 has 13 residues. CDR1 is MGHDK and CDR2 is SYGVNS in the germline V gene. CDR3 region: CASSVGPPYEQYF. In nucleotides, the CDR3 is TGTGCCAGCAGTGTGGGGCCCCCCTACGAGCAGTACTTC.

The chain combines TRBV2 with TRBJ1-2; D is unresolved. CDR1 is SNHLY, CDR2 FYNNEI, per germline. The CDR3 has 14 residues. The V gene lost 0 bases and the J gene lost 6 bases, with 11 bases spanning the gap. The CDR3 here is CASSEALRVHGYTF. The CDR3 DNA reads as TGTGCCAGCAGTGAAGCGCTTAGGGTTCATGGCTACACCTTC.

The chain has TRBV9 and TRBJ2-1; D tentatively reads TRBD1 or TRBD2 (6 bases each). The CDR3 runs 15 residues. CDR1 SGDLS and CDR2 YYNGEE come from the germline V gene. Trimming took off 0 bases at V and 5 bases at J, with 12 bases between the two ends. The CDR3 DNA is TGTGCCAGCAGCGTAGATGGGGGGCAACACAATGAGCAGTTCTTC. As protein: CASSVDGGQHNEQFF.

The rearrangement joins TRBV6-1 to TRBJ2-7; TRBD2 agrees at 11 bases. Germline V lookup: CDR1 MNHNS, CDR2 SASEGT. CDR3 length equals 13 residues. With 6 bases clipped from V and 9 bases from J, the junction kept 7 bases outside the gene matches. The CDR3 spells CASRGLAEKGQYF. The CDR3 DNA is TGTGCCAGCAGGGGACTAGCGGAGAAGGGGCAGTACTTC.

The chain employs TRBV28 and TRBJ1-1; D unresolved. This CDR3 spans 12 amino acids. Trimming took off 6 bases at V and 11 bases at J, with 16 bases between the two ends. Germline assignment: CDR1 MDHEN and CDR2 SYDVKM. This CDR3 reads CASSFEGLGAFF. The DNA for the CDR3 is TGTGCCAGCAGCTTCGAAGGATTGGGGGCTTTCTTT.

The gene calls are TRBV6-6 and TRBJ2-7; D unresolved. CDR3 size: 9 residues. The germline gives CDR1 MNHNY, CDR2 SVGAGI (reference sequence). Trimming took off 8 bases at V and 6 bases at J, with 5 bases between the two ends. The DNA for the CDR3 is TGTGCCAGCTCCGGCGAGCAGTACTTC. Translated, it gives CASSGEQYF.

V is TRBV12-3 or TRBV12-4 and J is TRBJ2-3; 9 nucleotides agree with TRBD2. CDR3 size: 15 residues. The V and J ends lost 6 bases and 6 bases, in that order; junction bases with no gene match: 10. This chain's CDR3 is CASSPGTSMADTQYF. As DNA, the CDR3 is TGTGCCAGCAGCCCCGGGACTAGCATGGCGGATACGCAGTATTTT.

This clonotype was seen a handful of times. The rearrangement uses TRBV29-1 and TRBJ1-2; no firm D call. Germline CDR1 and CDR2: SQVTM and ANQGSEA. This CDR3 is built from 13 residues. Trimming left V 0 bases short and J 4 bases short, with 9 bases between. CDR3 region: CSVEDPQGYGYTF. The CDR3 nucleotides are TGCAGCGTTGAAGATCCCCAAGGCTATGGCTACACCTTC.

The rearrangement uses TRBV6-2 or TRBV6-3 and TRBJ2-5; D is possibly TRBD1 (6 bases). Deletions cut 2 bases from V and 0 bases from J, with 10 bases between. Germline values: CDR1 MNHEY, CDR2 SVGEGT. The CDR3 is 15 amino acids. The CDR3 sequence: CASSYKQGHQETQYF. CDR3 bases: TGTGCCAGCAGTTACAAACAGGGCCACCAAGAGACCCAGTACTTC.

This chain connects TRBV7-6 to TRBJ2-1, with D perhaps matching TRBD2 (5 bases). There are 13 residues in the CDR3. V shed 3 bases and J shed 13 bases, with 16 bases lying between them. Germline CDR1 is SGHVS and CDR2 is FNYEAQ. The CDR3 nucleotides read TGTGCCAGCAGCTTTAGCGTATCCGAGACCCAGTTCTTC. It specifies CASSFSVSETQFF.

V gene TRBV5-1 combines with J gene TRBJ2-5; 11 bases are shared with TRBD2. Trimming cost V 0 bases and J 4 bases; bases outside gene matches: 11. The CDR3 is 18 residues long. In germline, CDR1 is SGHRS, CDR2 YFSETQ. The CDR3 DNA follows: TGCGCCAGCAGCTTGGCTCGGATAGCGGGAGGGATCGGAGAGACCCAGTACTTC. Its protein product is CASSLARIAGGIGETQYF.

V usage is TRBV6-5 and J usage is TRBJ2-1; D possibly corresponds to TRBD1 (5 bases). Germline CDR1 MNHEY, CDR2 SVGAGI. This CDR3 is built from 15 residues. Trimming removed 0 bases from V and 8 bases from J, with 14 bases in between. The CDR3 DNA reads as TGTGCCAGCAGTTACTCGCGGCAGGGATGGGATGAGCAGTTCTTC. It translates to CASSYSRQGWDEQFF.

Only a few counts were recorded for this clonotype. CDR3 sequence (DNA): TGTGCCAGCAGTGCTGGGGTCACTGAAGCTTTCTTT. Translating gives CASSAGVTEAFF. This chain uses TRBV25-1 with TRBJ1-1; no reliable D call. V lost 4 bases and J lost 4, with 7 bases in between. There are 12 residues in the CDR3. The germline CDR1 and CDR2 sequences are MGHDK and SYGVNS.

This chain links TRBV3-1 with TRBJ1-2; D is unclear. Germline V gene sequence: CDR1 LGHDT, CDR2 YNNKEL (reference sequence). V was cut by 0 bases and J by 8 bases, with 7 bases left in between. The CDR3 contains 12 residues. CDR3 residues: CASSQEPLGYTF. The CDR3 DNA reads TGTGCCAGCAGCCAAGAACCCCTCGGCTACACCTTC.

The chain has TRBV20-1 and TRBJ2-5; 9 bases line up with TRBD2. The end of the DNA aligns better with TRBJ2-7, so the J call may be wrong. The CDR3 totals 14 residues. Per the germline V gene, CDR1 is DFQATT and CDR2 is SNEGSKA (reference sequence). CDR3 bases: TGCAGTGCTAGAGATAGAAGCGGGGGGTACGAGCAGTACTTC. This encodes CSARDRSGGYEQYF.

A remark on this clonotype: The germline gene is not matched at one end of the junction; a read error may be the cause. The V and J genes are TRBV20-1 and TRBJ2-1; TRBD1 matches at 7 bases. The CDR3 has 14 amino acids. From germline, CDR1 is DFQATT and CDR2 SNEGSKA (reference sequence). This chain's CDR3 is CSASLTGVRNERFF. CDR3 nucleotide sequence: TGCAGTGCTAGTCTAACAGGGGTTAGGAATGAGCGGTTCTTC.

The chain is built from TRBV20-1 and TRBJ1-2; D is ambiguous. CDR3 length: 15 amino acids. Trimming cost V 1 base and J 8 bases, with 20 bases left between them. Germline V lookup: CDR1 DFQATT, CDR2 SNEGSKA (reference sequence). In nucleotides, the CDR3 is TGCAGTGCTAGAGTGTCCTCTGGGGAATCGAGCGGCTACACCTTC. The encoded protein is CSARVSSGESSGYTF.

This clonotype was recorded a few times. The V and J genes are TRBV9 and TRBJ2-5, with unresolved D. The CDR3 runs to 13 residues. With 0 bases removed from V and 3 bases from J, the gap between germline ends came to 6 bases. CDR1 and CDR2 (germline): SGDLS, YYNGEE. The CDR3 spells CASSVGVKETQYF. The CDR3 bases are TGTGCCAGCAGCGTAGGAGTCAAAGAGACCCAGTACTTC.

This clonotype was seen a handful of times. This chain links TRBV20-1 with TRBJ2-5, with D possibly TRBD1 on 6 matching bases. The CDR3 is made up of 11 amino acids. V shed 6 bases and J shed 11 bases, with 16 bases lying between them. Per germline, CDR1 DFQATT and CDR2 SNEGSKA (reference sequence). CDR3 in amino acids: CSATHREGQYF. The CDR3 bases are TGCAGTGCAACCCACAGGGAAGGGCAGTACTTC.

The chain joins TRBV20-1 to TRBJ1-4, with 8 bases aligning to TRBD1. Germline trimming cut 0 bases from V and 8 bases from J; bases unmatched to any gene: 5. CDR1 is DFQATT and CDR2 is SNEGSKA in the germline V gene (reference sequence). This CDR3 has 14 amino acids. As DNA, the CDR3 is TGCAGTGCTAGAGATCCCCAGGGGGCCGAAAAACTGTTTTTT. This sequence encodes CSARDPQGAEKLFF.